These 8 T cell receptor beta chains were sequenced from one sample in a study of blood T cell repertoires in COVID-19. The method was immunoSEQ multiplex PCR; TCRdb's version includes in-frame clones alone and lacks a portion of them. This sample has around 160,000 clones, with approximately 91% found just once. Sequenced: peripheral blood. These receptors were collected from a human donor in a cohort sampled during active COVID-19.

The CDR3 DNA sequence: TGTGCCAGCAGCTTAGACCCGGGACACCACTCTGGGGCCAACGTCCTGACTTTC. Amino acids: CASSLDPGHHSGANVLTF. V gene TRBV7-3 combines with J gene TRBJ2-6; the D gene is possibly TRBD1 (6 bases). Trimming took 2 bases from V and 0 from J, leaving 14 bases between them. CDR3 length equals 18 residues. Germline V gene data show CDR1 as SGHTA and CDR2 as FQGTGA.

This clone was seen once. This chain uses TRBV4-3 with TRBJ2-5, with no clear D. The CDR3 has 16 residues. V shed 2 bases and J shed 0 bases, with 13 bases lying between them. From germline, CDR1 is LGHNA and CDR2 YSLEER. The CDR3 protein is CASSQSPSSDQETQYF. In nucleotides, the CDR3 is TGCGCCAGCAGCCAATCCCCGAGCTCTGACCAAGAGACCCAGTACTTC.

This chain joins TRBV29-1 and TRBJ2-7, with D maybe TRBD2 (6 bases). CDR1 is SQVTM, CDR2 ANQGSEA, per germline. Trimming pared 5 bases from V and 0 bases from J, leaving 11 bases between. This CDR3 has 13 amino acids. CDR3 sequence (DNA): TGCAGCGTTCCGGGGGTGAGCTCCTACGAGCAGTACTTC. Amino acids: CSVPGVSSYEQYF.

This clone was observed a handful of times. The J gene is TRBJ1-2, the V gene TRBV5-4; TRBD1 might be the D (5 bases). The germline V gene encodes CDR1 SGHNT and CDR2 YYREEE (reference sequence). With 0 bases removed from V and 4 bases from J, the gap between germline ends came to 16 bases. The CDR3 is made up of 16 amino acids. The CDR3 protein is CASSLESQRGFYGYTF. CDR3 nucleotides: TGTGCCAGCAGCTTGGAATCCCAACGGGGGTTCTATGGCTACACCTTC.

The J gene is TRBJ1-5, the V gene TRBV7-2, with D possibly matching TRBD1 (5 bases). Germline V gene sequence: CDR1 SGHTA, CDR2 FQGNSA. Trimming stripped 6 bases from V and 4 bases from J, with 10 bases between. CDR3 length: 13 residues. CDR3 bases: TGTGCCAGCAGTCGGGACTGGAATCAGCCCCAGCATTTT. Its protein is CASSRDWNQPQHF.

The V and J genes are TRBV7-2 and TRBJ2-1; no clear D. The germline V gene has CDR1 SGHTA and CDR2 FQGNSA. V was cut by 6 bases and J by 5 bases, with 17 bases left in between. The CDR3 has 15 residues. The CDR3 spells CASRLRPPWDNEQFF. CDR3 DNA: TGTGCCAGCAGATTGAGGCCCCCTTGGGACAATGAGCAGTTCTTC.

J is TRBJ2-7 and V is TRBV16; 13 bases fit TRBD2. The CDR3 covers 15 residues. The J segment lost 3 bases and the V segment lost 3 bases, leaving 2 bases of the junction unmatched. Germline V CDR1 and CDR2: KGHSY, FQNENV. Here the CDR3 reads CASSQWTSGSYEQYF. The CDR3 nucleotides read TGTGCCAGCAGCCAGTGGACTAGCGGGAGCTACGAGCAGTACTTC.

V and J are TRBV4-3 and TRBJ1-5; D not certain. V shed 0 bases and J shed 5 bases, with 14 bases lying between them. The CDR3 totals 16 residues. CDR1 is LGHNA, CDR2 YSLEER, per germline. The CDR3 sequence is CASSQDMVRPYQPQHF. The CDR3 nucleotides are TGCGCCAGCAGCCAAGACATGGTCAGGCCATATCAGCCCCAGCATTTT.